The 30 T cell receptor beta chains reported below all come from one sample, sequenced in a study of identical twins. TCRdb reanalysed the 5' RACE reads using MiXCR and keeps one entry per CDR3 protein. In the table there are a few hundred thousand distinct CDR3 sequences, over 9.5% of which are singletons. The sample taken for sequencing was memory T cells sorted from blood. The receptors originated from a man between 45 and 60 years old in good health.

This clonotype occurred many times. The V gene is TRBV3-1, the J gene TRBJ2-5; 12 nucleotides match TRBD2. CDR1 is LGHDT and CDR2 is YNNKEL in the germline V gene (reference sequence). The CDR3 totals 15 residues. V shed 5 bases and J 5 bases; nucleotides not matched to a gene: 6. CDR3 nucleotides: TGTGCCAGCAGCTACAGTCTAGCGGGAGGGGAGACCCAGTACTTC. Translating it yields CASSYSLAGGETQYF.

The table lists this clonotype with many counts. The CDR3 loop reads CASSVTGDRAEQFF. The CDR3 region has the DNA TGCGCCAGCAGCGTCACAGGGGATCGGGCTGAGCAGTTCTTC. The rearrangement links TRBV5-1 to TRBJ2-1; TRBD1 aligns across 7 bases. This CDR3 has 14 amino acids. Trimming at V came to 4 bases and at J to 9 bases, leaving 10 bases not matched to a gene. Germline V gives CDR1 SGHRS, CDR2 YFSETQ. The whole variable domain, filled in from reference TRBV5-1 and TRBJ2-1, reads KAGVTQTPRYLIKTRGQQVTLSCSPISGHRSVSWYQQTPGQGLQFLFEYFSETQRNKGNFPGRFSGRQFSNSRSEMNVSTLELGDSALYLCASSVTGDRAEQFFGPGTRLTVL.

At least ten counts were recorded for this clonotype. The V and J genes are TRBV6-1 and TRBJ2-5, with a weak D call TRBD2 (6 bases). V shed 5 bases and J shed 6 bases, with 16 bases lying between them. The CDR3 extends over 14 amino acids. CDR1 is MNHNS, CDR2 SASEGT, per germline. The CDR3 here is CASSPGGSGQTQYF. The CDR3 bases are TGTGCCAGCAGTCCAGGCGGTAGCGGACAGACCCAGTACTTC.

The V call is TRBV20-1, the J call TRBJ1-2; weak D call: TRBD1 (6 bases). This CDR3 comprises 15 residues. V was cut by 3 bases and J by 2 bases, with 16 bases left in between. Germline CDR1 DFQATT, CDR2 SNEGSKA (reference sequence). CDR3 protein: CSARVQGQLNYGYTF. Here the CDR3 DNA reads TGCAGTGCTAGGGTCCAAGGACAGCTCAACTATGGCTACACCTTC.

This clonotype was counted many times. The V and J genes are TRBV7-2 and TRBJ1-2; D remains unclear. Germline CDR1 is SGHTA and CDR2 is FQGNSA. Trimming removed 0 bases from V and 3 bases from J, with 5 bases in between. This CDR3 contains 13 residues. The CDR3 loop is CASSLAQDYGYTF. The CDR3 DNA is TGTGCCAGCAGCTTAGCCCAGGACTATGGCTACACCTTC.

This clonotype has ten or more counts. The chain links TRBV5-1 to TRBJ2-7, with TRBD1 identical over 9 bases. Germline V gene lookup returns CDR1 SGHRS and CDR2 YFSETQ. CDR3 length: 13 amino acids. The V segment lost 4 bases and the J segment 6 bases; nucleotides outside the gene matches: 5. In nucleotides, the CDR3 is TGCGCCAGCAGCCTTTGGACAGGGGCCGAGCAGTACTTC. Amino acids: CASSLWTGAEQYF.

This clonotype appeared a few times. The chain employs TRBV7-2 and TRBJ1-1; D unclear. The germline gives CDR1 SGHTA, CDR2 FQGNSA. The CDR3 loop spans 11 amino acids. Trimming took off 6 bases at V and 2 bases at J, with 4 bases between the two ends. CDR3 protein: CASRLNTEAFF. CDR3 nucleotide sequence: TGTGCCAGCAGGTTAAACACTGAAGCTTTCTTT.

This clonotype appeared many times. The J gene is TRBJ2-2, the V gene TRBV24-1; D not resolved. Germline assignment: CDR1 KGHDR and CDR2 SFDVKD. The CDR3 runs 13 residues. The ends were cut back, 4 bases at V and 6 bases at J, with 8 bases in the middle. The DNA for the CDR3 is TGTGCCACCAGTGACCCTAGTTCCGGGGAGCTGTTTTTT. Its protein is CATSDPSSGELFF.

The chain carries TRBV28 and TRBJ2-5; D unclear. Germline V CDR1 and CDR2: MDHEN, SYDVKM. This CDR3 has 13 amino acids. V lost 5 bases, J lost 7 bases, and 14 bases lay in between. CDR3 coding DNA: TGTGCCAGCAGTAACAACCCCCTGTGGACCCAGTACTTC. Its translation is CASSNNPLWTQYF.

This clonotype was recorded a few times. The rearrangement links TRBV4-3 to TRBJ2-2; 8 nucleotides line up with TRBD1. The CDR3 is 16 amino acids. J was trimmed by 2 bases and V by 4 bases; bases with no gene match: 6. Germline assignment: CDR1 LGHNA and CDR2 YSLEER. The CDR3 protein is CASSPSGQGNTGELFF. CDR3 nucleotides: TGCGCCAGCAGCCCCTCCGGACAGGGTAACACCGGGGAGCTGTTTTTT.

This clonotype was detected many times. CDR3: CAWSAPPRVRRLYNEQFF. CDR3 bases: TGTGCCTGGAGTGCCCCCCCCAGGGTCCGGAGACTGTACAATGAGCAGTTCTTC. The rearrangement uses TRBV30 and TRBJ2-1; tentative D call: TRBD1 (5 bases). V lost 1 base and J 4 bases, leaving 23 bases between the germline ends. The germline CDR1 and CDR2 sequences are GTSNPN and SVGIG (reference sequence). The CDR3 has 18 residues.

This clonotype was found many times. The chain recombines TRBV7-2 with TRBJ2-3; maybe TRBD2 (6 bases). The length of the CDR3 is 16 residues. Germline CDR1 reads SGHTA; CDR2 reads FQGNSA. V lost 5 bases and J 3 bases, leaving 18 bases between the germline ends. CDR3 residues: CASSPVGLRGTDTQYF. The CDR3 nucleotides read TGTGCCAGCAGCCCTGTAGGGCTCCGGGGGACAGATACGCAGTATTTT.

The chain is built from TRBV19 and TRBJ2-5, with TRBD2 identical over 7 bases. CDR3 size: 14 residues. Looked up from germline, CDR1 is LNHDA and CDR2 is SQIVND (reference sequence). The J segment lost 5 bases and the V segment lost 5 bases, leaving 8 bases of the junction unmatched. CDR3 protein: CASSRGRGTETQYF. CDR3 DNA: TGTGCCAGTAGTCGTGGGAGGGGTACGGAGACCCAGTACTTC.

This clonotype was counted only a few times. V usage is TRBV3-1 and J usage is TRBJ1-5; the D is unclear. This CDR3 has 13 residues. CDR1 is LGHDT and CDR2 is YNNKEL in the germline V gene (reference sequence). V lost 2 bases and J 3 bases, leaving 5 bases between the germline ends. The CDR3 protein is CASSQTPNQPQHF. CDR3 nucleotides: TGTGCCAGCAGCCAAACCCCCAATCAGCCCCAGCATTTT.

This clonotype was seen ten or more times. The chain couples TRBV12-3 or TRBV12-4 to TRBJ2-2; 12 bases match TRBD2. J lost 5 bases, V lost 6 bases, and 4 bases had no gene match. This CDR3 is 15 amino acids long. CDR3 nucleotide sequence: TGTGCCAGCAGCGCTAGCGGGAGGGGGACCGGGGAGCTGTTTTTT. It translates to CASSASGRGTGELFF.

This clonotype was observed a handful of times. The chain links TRBV6-5 to TRBJ1-6; D gene uncertain. Trimming stripped 2 bases from V and 13 bases from J, with 12 bases between. This CDR3 spans 13 amino acids. In germline, CDR1 is MNHEY, CDR2 SVGAGI. In DNA form, the CDR3 reads TGTGCCAGCAGTTACGGGCTCGAGGCGCCCCTCCACTTT. As protein: CASSYGLEAPLHF.

In its sample, this clonotype was seen many times. The chain has TRBV28 and TRBJ2-7; D might be TRBD1 (6 bases). Germline V gene lookup returns CDR1 MDHEN and CDR2 SYDVKM. V was shortened by 6 bases and J by 7 bases, with 10 bases between the two germline ends. There are 11 residues in the CDR3. The CDR3 here is CASRTGWEQYF. CDR3 sequence (DNA): TGTGCCAGCAGGACAGGTTGGGAGCAGTACTTC.

The rearrangement uses TRBV28 and TRBJ1-2; the D is unclear. Trimming shortened V by 5 bases and J by 0 bases, and 16 bases separated the two germline ends. The CDR3 length is 16 residues. Looked up from germline, CDR1 is MDHEN and CDR2 is SYDVKM. This CDR3 reads CASSPPGLGTNYGYTF. The DNA of the CDR3 is TGTGCCAGCAGTCCCCCCGGACTCGGGACTAACTATGGCTACACCTTC.

This clonotype was picked up many times. The rearrangement links TRBV5-1 to TRBJ2-7, with D perhaps matching TRBD1 or TRBD2 (5 bases each). Trimming stripped 4 bases from V and 2 bases from J, with 13 bases between. This CDR3 spans 14 amino acids. Germline V gene sequence: CDR1 SGHRS, CDR2 YFSETQ. The CDR3 here is CASSLGTAAYEQYF. CDR3 sequence (DNA): TGCGCCAGCAGCCTAGGGACGGCGGCCTACGAGCAGTACTTC.

This clonotype has only a few counts. The gene calls are TRBV27 and TRBJ2-2; 9 bases are a match to TRBD1. With 2 bases clipped from V and 7 bases from J, the junction kept 8 bases outside the gene matches. Germline V gives CDR1 MNHEY, CDR2 SMNVEV (reference sequence). The CDR3 covers 16 residues. The CDR3 DNA sequence: TGTGCCAGCAGTTTAAAGGGGACAGGGAGAGGCGGGGAGCTGTTTTTT. The encoded protein is CASSLKGTGRGGELFF.

This clonotype was counted between two and nine times. The chain has TRBV6-2 or TRBV6-3 and TRBJ2-5; TRBD2 aligns across 7 bases. The V gene end was trimmed by 7 bases and the J gene end by 5 bases; junction bases not matched to a gene: 7. Germline V CDR1 and CDR2: MNHEY, SVGEGT. This CDR3 is 13 amino acids long. DNA for the CDR3: TGTGCCAGCACCGTGGGGAGGGAGGAGACCCAGTACTTC. It yields the protein CASTVGREETQYF.

There are many counts of this clonotype. The chain is built from TRBV10-3 and TRBJ2-1; possible D gene TRBD2, 5 bases. Trimming removed 0 bases at V and 2 bases at J, with 8 bases between. The germline gives CDR1 ENHRY, CDR2 SYGVKD. The CDR3 runs 15 residues. CDR3 protein: CAISESSGAYNEQFF. CDR3 nucleotide sequence: TGTGCCATCAGTGAGTCGAGCGGAGCCTACAATGAGCAGTTCTTC.

The chain joins TRBV5-1 to TRBJ2-1; D is unresolved. The ends were cut back, 5 bases at V and 2 bases at J, with 11 bases in the middle. The germline V gene has CDR1 SGHRS and CDR2 YFSETQ. This CDR3 contains 14 residues. Written as DNA, the CDR3 is TGCGCCAGCAGTATTTCCTCCACCTACAATGAGCAGTTCTTC. This translates into CASSISSTYNEQFF.

This clonotype showed up many times. The rearrangement joins TRBV6-5 to TRBJ2-1; weak D call: TRBD1 (6 bases). CDR1 is MNHEY and CDR2 is SVGAGI in the germline V gene. The CDR3 is 14 amino acids. The germline V and J ends were trimmed by 0 bases and 4 bases, with 7 bases remaining between them. The CDR3 reads CASSYSTGYNEQFF. In nucleotides, the CDR3 is TGTGCCAGCAGTTACTCTACAGGGTACAATGAGCAGTTCTTC.

This clonotype was counted many times. V is TRBV6-5 and J is TRBJ2-6, with D perhaps TRBD2 (5 bases). This CDR3 comprises 18 residues. Per the germline V gene, CDR1 is MNHEY and CDR2 is SVGAGI. V was clipped by 0 bases and J by 1 base, with 13 bases between them. The CDR3 loop is CASSYSDGRRSGANVLTF. DNA of the CDR3: TGTGCCAGCAGTTACTCGGACGGCAGGAGGTCTGGGGCCAACGTCCTGACTTTC.

The chain employs TRBV5-6 and TRBJ2-3; the match to TRBD2 covers 9 bases. J lost 2 bases, V lost 4 bases, and 11 bases had no gene match. CDR1 and CDR2 from the germline V gene are SGHDT and YYEEEE. The length of the CDR3 is 17 residues. CDR3 bases: TGTGCCAGCAGCGTTGGGGCTAGCGGGGACTACACAGATACGCAGTATTTT. Translating gives CASSVGASGDYTDTQYF.

The chain uses TRBV12-3 or TRBV12-4 and TRBJ2-3; 7 positions match TRBD2. The CDR3 spans 15 residues. J gave up 2 bases and V 1 base, and 3 bases lay outside the gene matches. The CDR3 sequence is CASSLVGLDTDTQYF. The CDR3 DNA follows: TGTGCCAGCAGTTTAGTCGGACTAGACACAGATACGCAGTATTTT.

The chain employs TRBV9 and TRBJ2-5, with 15 positions matching TRBD2. From germline, CDR1 is SGDLS and CDR2 YYNGEE. The V segment lost 3 bases and the J segment 5 bases; nucleotides outside the gene matches: 17. This CDR3 is 20 amino acids long. The CDR3 DNA follows: TGTGCCAGCAGCGGGGGCCCCTCCGGACTAGCGGGAGGGCCTGGGGAGACCCAGTACTTC. Protein: CASSGGPSGLAGGPGETQYF.

The chain combines TRBV12-3 or TRBV12-4 with TRBJ1-6; no clear D gene. This CDR3 contains 12 residues. The V and J ends lost 8 bases and 8 bases respectively, with 10 bases between them. CDR3 sequence reads: CASGNRDSPLHF. The DNA of the CDR3 is TGTGCCAGCGGTAATAGGGATTCACCCCTCCACTTT.

This clonotype has at least ten counts. In DNA form, the CDR3 reads TGCGCCAGCAGCCGAGGGGGGGGCGAGGACTATGGCTACACCTTC. This sequence encodes CASSRGGGEDYGYTF. The chain has TRBV5-1 and TRBJ1-2; TRBD1 might be the D (6 bases). CDR3 length: 15 amino acids. The germline V gene has CDR1 SGHRS and CDR2 YFSETQ. V was cut by 4 bases and J by 3 bases, with 16 bases left in between.